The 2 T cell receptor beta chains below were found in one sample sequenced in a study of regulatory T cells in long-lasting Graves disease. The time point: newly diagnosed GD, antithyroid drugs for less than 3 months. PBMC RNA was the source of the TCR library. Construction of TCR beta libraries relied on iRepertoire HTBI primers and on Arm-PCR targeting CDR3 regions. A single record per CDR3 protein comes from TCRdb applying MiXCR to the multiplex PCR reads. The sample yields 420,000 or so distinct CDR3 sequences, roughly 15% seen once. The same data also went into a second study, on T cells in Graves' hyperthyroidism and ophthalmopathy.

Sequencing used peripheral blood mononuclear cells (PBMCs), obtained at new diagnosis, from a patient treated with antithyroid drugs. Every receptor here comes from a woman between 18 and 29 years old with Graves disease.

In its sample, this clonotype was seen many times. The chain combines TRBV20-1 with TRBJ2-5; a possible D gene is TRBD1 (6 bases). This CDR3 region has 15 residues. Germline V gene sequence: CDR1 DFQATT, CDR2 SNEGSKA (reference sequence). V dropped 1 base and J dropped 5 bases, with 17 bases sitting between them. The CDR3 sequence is CSARAGQLGSETQYF. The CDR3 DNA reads TGCAGTGCTAGAGCCGGACAGTTAGGGTCGGAGACCCAGTACTTC.

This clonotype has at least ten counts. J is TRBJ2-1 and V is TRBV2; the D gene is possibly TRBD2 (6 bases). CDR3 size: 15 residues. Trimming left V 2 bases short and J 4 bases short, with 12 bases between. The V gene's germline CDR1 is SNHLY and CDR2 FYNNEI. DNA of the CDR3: TGTGCCAGCAGTGAATCGGGACTCCTTTACAATGAGCAGTTCTTC. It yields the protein CASSESGLLYNEQFF.